The T cell receptor (beta chain) described here comes from a study of shared T cell receptors in the human thymus. This clone occurred once. Data came from immunoSEQ multiplex PCR; TCRdb stores just in-frame clones and leaves some out. The sample contains 630,000 or so clones, around 87% of which appear only once. Germline assignment: CDR1 KGHSH and CDR2 LQKENI. CDR3 size: 15 residues. Deletions cut 6 bases from V and 0 bases from J, with 14 bases between. The sample was also reused in another study, on human thymus T cells. From that study: Having surgery to correct congenital heart defects, healthy Finnish infants acted as the donors. Thymus tissue was removed during corrective cardiac surgery. Apparent skewing of V and J gene usage characterized both thymic and blood repertoires. Related reports documented highly overlapping thymic repertoires among unrelated individuals.

The sequencing input was thymocytes. The gene calls are TRBV18 and TRBJ1-1; possible D gene TRBD1, 6 bases. The sequence was collected from a boy under three years old with a congenital heart defect. DNA for the CDR3: TGTGCCAGCTCTTTTAGGACAGACATGAACACTGAAGCTTTCTTT. It encodes CASSFRTDMNTEAFF.